This paragraph covers one T cell receptor beta chain sequence. The entry originates in a study of blood T cell repertoires in COVID-19. Study context: Specimens from acute and convalescent COVID-19 originated in the United States, Italy and Spain. T cells, B-cell-depleted T cells, or PBMCs supplied cDNA or gDNA.

Original processing notes: Nucleated cell number was recorded as an estimate derived from reference gene primer amplification. Only in-frame clones appear in the TCRdb table, and some are missing; sequencing was by immunoSEQ multiplex PCR. V and J calls and clone size follow that table, whereas D and trimming were derived from the DNA. Of about 210,000 clones detected, approximately 84% appear once; the ten largest clones hold around 7.3%. CDR3 length: 14 amino acids. Per the germline V gene, CDR1 is MNHEY and CDR2 is SVGEGT. Between the trimmed V and J ends, which lost 7 bases and 0 bases, there was a span of 13 bases.

The sample consisted of peripheral blood. The clonotype was recovered from a woman between 45 and 65 years old with active or convalescent COVID-19. This chain uses TRBV6-2 or TRBV6-3 with TRBJ2-7; D not certain. CDR3 bases: TGTGCCAGCACCCCCCATACTACCTCCTACGAGCAGTACTTC. Its translation: CASTPHTTSYEQYF.